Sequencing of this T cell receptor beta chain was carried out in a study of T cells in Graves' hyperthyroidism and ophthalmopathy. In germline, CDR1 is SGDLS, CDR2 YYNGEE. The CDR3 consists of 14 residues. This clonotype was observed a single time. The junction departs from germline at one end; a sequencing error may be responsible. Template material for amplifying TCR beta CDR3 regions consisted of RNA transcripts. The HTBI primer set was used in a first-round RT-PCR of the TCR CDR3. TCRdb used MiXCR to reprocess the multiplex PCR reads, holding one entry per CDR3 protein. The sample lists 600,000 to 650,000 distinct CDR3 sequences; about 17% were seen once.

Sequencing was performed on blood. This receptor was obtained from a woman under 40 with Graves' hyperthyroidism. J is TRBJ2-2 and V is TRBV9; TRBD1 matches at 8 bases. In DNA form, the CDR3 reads TGTGCCAGCAGCGGACAGGGGAACGCCGGGGAGCTGTTTTTT. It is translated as CASSGQGNAGELFF.